This passage covers 30 T cell receptor beta chains from one sample sequenced in a study of vaccination and CD4 T cells after COVID-19. Treatment defined: approximately 11-day PBMC culture with coronavirus spike peptide pools or control peptides (ViraFEST assay). These receptors' targets are unknown. With the Oncomine TCR Beta short-read assay, DNA from cultured CD4+ T cells was sequenced. Using its own MiXCR run on the PCR reads, TCRdb lists one record per CDR3 protein. The top ten clones hold around 6% of a sample with tens of thousands of distinct CDR3 sequences, about 56% of them seen once. Sequenced: CD4+ T cells from blood, cultured in vitro. These receptors were obtained from a human donor who had recovered from COVID-19.

CDR3: CASSYSEQVPAYGYTF. Written as DNA, the CDR3 is TGTGCCAGCAGTTACTCAGAACAGGTCCCAGCCTATGGCTACACCTTC. The rearrangement uses TRBV6-5 and TRBJ1-2; TRBD1 is a possible D gene (5 bases). Germline loops: CDR1 MNHEY, CDR2 SVGAGI. This CDR3 is built from 16 residues. V was cut by 0 bases and J by 4 bases, with 15 bases left in between.

J is TRBJ1-1 and V is TRBV7-9; tentatively, D is TRBD1 (5 bases). The CDR3 consists of 14 residues. CDR1 and CDR2 from the germline V gene are SEHNR and FQNEAQ (reference sequence). Trimming stripped 3 bases from V and 1 base from J, with 9 bases between. The CDR3, as DNA: TGTGCCAGCAGCTTTTTTGGGGGGAACACTGAAGCTTTCTTT. Protein product: CASSFFGGNTEAFF.

In nucleotides, the CDR3 is TGTGCCAGCTCACCACCTCTGGAAGAGACCCAGTACTTC. It specifies CASSPPLEETQYF. The rearrangement links TRBV18 to TRBJ2-5; D ambiguous. Germline-derived CDR1 and CDR2 are KGHSH and LQKENI. CDR3 size: 13 residues. Deletions cut 0 bases from V and 3 bases from J, with 5 bases between.

This clonotype has just a few counts. V usage is TRBV15 and J usage is TRBJ2-5, with 9 bases aligning to TRBD1. Trimming at V came to 2 bases and at J to 4 bases, leaving 2 bases not matched to a gene. CDR1 and CDR2 from the germline V gene are LNHNV and YYDKDF (reference sequence). CDR3 length: 14 amino acids. The CDR3: CATSRQGQGETQYF. The CDR3 DNA is TGTGCCACCAGCAGACAGGGACAGGGAGAGACCCAGTACTTC.

The chain has TRBV2 and TRBJ2-7; D tentatively reads TRBD1 or TRBD2 (6 bases each). From germline, CDR1 is SNHLY and CDR2 FYNNEI. Trimming took 8 bases from V and 0 from J, leaving 14 bases between them. The CDR3 runs 14 residues. The chain's CDR3 is CASLRRDTSYEQYF. The CDR3 region has the DNA TGTGCCAGCTTAAGGAGGGACACCTCCTACGAGCAGTACTTC.

The chain recombines TRBV2 with TRBJ2-1; 8 bases agree with TRBD2. J was trimmed by 0 bases and V by 1 base; bases with no gene match: 5. CDR1 and CDR2 (germline): SNHLY, FYNNEI. The CDR3 has 17 residues. CDR3 residues: CASSEVAGGVSYNEQFF. In nucleotides, the CDR3 is TGTGCCAGCAGTGAAGTGGCGGGAGGAGTCTCCTACAATGAGCAGTTCTTC.

The rearrangement uses TRBV28 and TRBJ1-2, with a possible D match to TRBD1 (6 bases). Trimming pared 6 bases from V and 3 bases from J, leaving 17 bases between. Germline CDR1 is MDHEN and CDR2 is SYDVKM. This CDR3 spans 15 amino acids. This CDR3 reads CASSALRGGDYGYTF. The CDR3 DNA sequence: TGTGCCAGCAGCGCCCTAAGGGGGGGGGACTATGGCTACACCTTC.

This chain uses TRBV12-3 or TRBV12-4 with TRBJ2-7; 9 bases match TRBD2. The CDR3 totals 15 residues. Trimming cost V 6 bases and J 2 bases; bases outside gene matches: 8. The CDR3 protein is CASRPTSGGPYEQYF. The CDR3 coding sequence is TGTGCCAGCAGACCGACTAGCGGAGGTCCCTACGAGCAGTACTTC.

The CDR3 sequence: CASIPGTGVREAFF. As DNA, the CDR3 is TGTGCCAGCATCCCCGGTACAGGGGTGCGTGAAGCTTTCTTT. The rearrangement joins TRBV6-1 to TRBJ1-1; 7 bases align to TRBD1. Germline trimming cut 7 bases from V and 7 bases from J; bases unmatched to any gene: 12. The CDR3 extends over 14 amino acids. CDR1 is MNHNS, CDR2 SASEGT, per germline.

This CDR3 reads CASSFGMRETQYF. CDR3 bases: TGTGCCAGCAGCTTCGGAATGAGAGAGACCCAGTACTTC. The chain employs TRBV7-2 and TRBJ2-5; D ambiguous. This CDR3 has 13 amino acids. Germline V gene sequence: CDR1 SGHTA, CDR2 FQGNSA. Trimming stripped 3 bases from V and 4 bases from J, with 9 bases between.

The CDR3 loop reads CASSFYSGRSEFCTDTQYF. As DNA, the CDR3 is TGTGCCAGCAGCTTCTACAGCGGGAGGTCAGAATTCTGCACAGATACGCAGTATTTT. The chain is built from TRBV11-3 and TRBJ2-3, with 9 nucleotides matching TRBD2. Germline values: CDR1 SGHNT, CDR2 YENEEA. The J segment lost 1 base and the V segment lost 3 bases, leaving 14 bases of the junction unmatched. This CDR3 region has 19 residues.

The chain carries TRBV9 and TRBJ1-2; the D gene is possibly TRBD1 (6 bases). The V gene lost 4 bases and the J gene lost 8 bases, with 21 bases spanning the gap. The CDR3 is 15 amino acids. Germline lookup yields CDR1 SGDLS and CDR2 YYNGEE. Here the CDR3 DNA reads TGTGCCAGCAGCCCCGACCCCTTACAGGGCAGGGGCTACACCTTC. It encodes CASSPDPLQGRGYTF.

This clonotype was counted only a few times. The V call is TRBV24-1, the J call TRBJ2-3, with D tentatively TRBD1 (6 bases). V lost 3 bases and J 0 bases, leaving 12 bases between the germline ends. Germline V gene data show CDR1 as KGHDR and CDR2 as SFDVKD. This CDR3 contains 16 residues. CDR3 in amino acids: CATSDPGTTSTDTQYF. DNA for the CDR3: TGTGCCACCAGTGATCCCGGGACAACGAGCACAGATACGCAGTATTTT.

The V call is TRBV5-8, the J call TRBJ2-3, with TRBD1 matching over 9 bases. The V gene end was trimmed by 5 bases and the J gene end by 3 bases; junction bases not matched to a gene: 7. CDR3 length equals 15 residues. Per germline, CDR1 SGHTS and CDR2 YDEGEE. The CDR3 loop reads CASRAGTGRTDTQYF. The CDR3 DNA is TGTGCCAGCAGGGCCGGGACAGGGAGGACAGATACGCAGTATTTT.

About this clonotype: The germline gene is not matched at one end of the junction; a read error may be the cause. The J gene is TRBJ2-5, the V gene TRBV5-4; 12 positions match TRBD2. The CDR3 covers 15 residues. Germline-derived CDR1 and CDR2 are SGHNT and YYREEE (reference sequence). The CDR3 nucleotides are TGCGCCAGCAGCTTGTCTAGCGGGAGGGAGGAGACCCAGTACTTC. Its protein is CASSLSSGREETQYF.

The J gene is TRBJ1-2, the V gene TRBV19, with 9 positions matching TRBD1. Germline assignment: CDR1 LNHDA and CDR2 SQIVND (reference sequence). With V trimmed by 6 bases and J by 5 bases, 10 bases remained unmatched. This CDR3 spans 15 amino acids. CDR3 DNA sequence: TGTGCCAGTAGACACGAGACAGGGGGGAAGTATGGCTACACCTTC. Translating gives CASRHETGGKYGYTF.

This clonotype was counted a few times. J is TRBJ1-5 and V is TRBV11-3; D gene uncertain. Germline V gives CDR1 SGHNT, CDR2 YENEEA. The CDR3 extends over 17 amino acids. V was trimmed by 1 base and J by 5 bases, leaving 18 bases between them. CDR3 residues: CASSLVYAGPCHQPQHF. In DNA form, the CDR3 reads TGTGCCAGCAGCTTAGTTTATGCAGGCCCCTGTCATCAGCCCCAGCATTTT.

The chain employs TRBV5-4 and TRBJ2-3; no firm D call. This CDR3 has 16 residues. Germline CDR1 and CDR2: SGHNT and YYREEE (reference sequence). The ends were cut back, 4 bases at V and 2 bases at J, with 17 bases in the middle. CDR3 DNA sequence: TGTGCCAGCAGCGCGACAAGACCTCCGATCACAGATACGCAGTATTTT. Translating gives CASSATRPPITDTQYF.

This clonotype was seen only a few times. The V call is TRBV21-1, the J call TRBJ2-1; the DNA was not used to check the table's D call, TRBD2. TRBV21-1 constitutes a pseudogene. The CDR3 is made up of 14 amino acids. Written as DNA, the CDR3 is TGTGCCAGCAGCAGCGGACTAGCGGGAGGAGAGCAGTTCTTC. It yields the protein CASSSGLAGGEQFF.

The chain employs TRBV11-2 and TRBJ1-3; the D is unclear. CDR3 size: 13 residues. The ends were cut back, 2 bases at V and 8 bases at J, with 10 bases in the middle. Germline V gene lookup returns CDR1 SGHAT and CDR2 FQNNGV. The CDR3 sequence is CASSLREVDTIYF. The CDR3 DNA reads TGTGCCAGCAGCTTACGGGAAGTGGACACCATATATTTT. The complete variable domain, with remaining parts taken from reference TRBV11-2 and TRBJ1-3, reads EAGVAQSPRYKIIEKRQSVAFWCNPISGHATLYWYQQILGQGPKLLIQFQNNGVVDDSQLPKDRFSAERLKGVDSTLKIQPAKLEDSAVYLCASSLREVDTIYFGEGSWLTVV.

V and J are TRBV12-3 or TRBV12-4 and TRBJ2-2, with 8 bases fitting TRBD1. This CDR3 spans 15 amino acids. Trimming cost V 2 bases and J 7 bases; bases outside gene matches: 6. The CDR3 region is CASSLMTGVGGELFF. The CDR3 region has the DNA TGTGCCAGCAGTTTAATGACAGGGGTAGGCGGGGAGCTGTTTTTT.

Written as DNA, the CDR3 is TGTGCCAGCAGTTCCCAGGGGCAATACAATGAGCAGTTCTTC. This codes for CASSSQGQYNEQFF. This chain connects TRBV6-5 to TRBJ2-1; D is possibly TRBD1 (6 bases). The CDR3 is 14 amino acids. Between the trimmed V and J ends, which lost 4 bases and 4 bases, there was a span of 11 bases. Per germline, CDR1 MNHEY and CDR2 SVGAGI.

The J gene is TRBJ2-1, the V gene TRBV19; 7 bases are a match to TRBD2. Germline V gives CDR1 LNHDA, CDR2 SQIVND (reference sequence). The J segment lost 1 base and the V segment lost 5 bases, leaving 8 bases of the junction unmatched. This CDR3 has 16 residues. This CDR3 is CASSGLGGRSYNEQFF. The CDR3 DNA sequence: TGTGCCAGTAGTGGGCTTGGCGGGAGATCCTACAATGAGCAGTTCTTC.

The CDR3 protein is CASREQGLTEAFF. Written as DNA, the CDR3 is TGTGCCAGCAGGGAACAGGGGCTGACTGAAGCTTTCTTT. This chain joins TRBV12-3 or TRBV12-4 and TRBJ1-1; TRBD1 matches at 7 bases. V was clipped by 6 bases and J by 5 bases; unmatched bases: 6. This CDR3 region has 13 residues.

This clonotype was counted a few times. V gene TRBV6-1 combines with J gene TRBJ1-2; 7 bases agree with TRBD1. Germline V gene lookup returns CDR1 MNHNS and CDR2 SASEGT. The CDR3 loop spans 13 amino acids. The ends lost 6 bases at V and 4 bases at J; junction bases unmatched: 5. The CDR3 coding sequence is TGTGCCAGCAGCCGCGACAGGGTCTATGGCTACACCTTC. Encoded protein: CASSRDRVYGYTF.

This sequence joins TRBV5-6 and TRBJ2-7, with 10 bases that match TRBD2. The germline V gene encodes CDR1 SGHDT and CDR2 YYEEEE. V shed 4 bases and J 4 bases; nucleotides not matched to a gene: 5. The CDR3 consists of 14 residues. CDR3 region: CASSPPSGRYEQYF. In nucleotides, the CDR3 is TGTGCCAGCAGCCCGCCTAGCGGGAGATACGAGCAGTACTTC.

This clonotype has a single count. V is TRBV4-1 and J is TRBJ2-1; 8 bases map to TRBD2. The CDR3 length is 16 residues. Unmatched junction bases numbered 10, after V lost 0 bases and J lost 9 bases. CDR1 is MGHRA, CDR2 YSYEKL, per germline. CDR3 sequence: CASSQEVGDGRGEQFF. DNA for the CDR3: TGCGCCAGCAGCCAAGAAGTTGGGGACGGGAGGGGTGAGCAGTTCTTC.

The rearrangement links TRBV25-1 to TRBJ2-1; D tentatively reads TRBD1 or TRBD2 (6 bases each). The germline V and J ends were trimmed by 2 bases and 1 base, with 21 bases remaining between them. The CDR3 contains 19 residues. Germline lookup yields CDR1 MGHDK and CDR2 SYGVNS. For the CDR3, the DNA is TGTGCCAGCAGTGAAGGGGATCTCGGAGGGCAGGGGTCCTACAATGAGCAGTTCTTC. Translating gives CASSEGDLGGQGSYNEQFF.

This chain connects TRBV11-3 to TRBJ2-5, with D perhaps TRBD1 (6 bases). Germline V lookup: CDR1 SGHNT, CDR2 YENEEA. CDR3 length equals 14 residues. V lost 1 base to trimming and J lost 5 bases, with 11 bases between them. CDR3 sequence (DNA): TGTGCCAGCAGCTTAGGGACAGCCTGGGAGACCCAGTACTTC. Amino acid sequence: CASSLGTAWETQYF. Full variable domain (missing parts from reference TRBV11-3 and TRBJ2-5): EAGVVQSPRYKIIEKKQPVAFWCNPISGHNTLYWYLQNLGQGPELLIRYENEEAVDDSQLPKDRFSAERLKGVDSTLKIQPAELGDSAVYLCASSLGTAWETQYFGPGTRLLVL.

The chain recombines TRBV20-1 with TRBJ2-7; 10 bases align to TRBD1. Losses at the gene ends were 6 bases for V and 4 bases for J; bases not matched to a gene: 6. CDR1 and CDR2 (germline): DFQATT, SNEGSKA (reference sequence). There are 13 residues in the CDR3. CDR3 sequence reads: CSALDRGVYEQYF. The CDR3 DNA is TGCAGTGCGTTGGACAGGGGGGTGTACGAGCAGTACTTC.